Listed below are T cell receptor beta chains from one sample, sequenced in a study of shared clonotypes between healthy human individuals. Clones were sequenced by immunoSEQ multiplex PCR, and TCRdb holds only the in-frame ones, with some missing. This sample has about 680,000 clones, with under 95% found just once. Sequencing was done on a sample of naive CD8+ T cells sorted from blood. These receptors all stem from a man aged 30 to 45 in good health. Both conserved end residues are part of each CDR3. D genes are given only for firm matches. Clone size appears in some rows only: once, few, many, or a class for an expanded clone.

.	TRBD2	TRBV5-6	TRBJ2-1	TGTGCCAGCAGTTCCCCAACGACTAGCGGCTACAATGAGCAGTTCTTC	CASSSPTTSGYNEQFF
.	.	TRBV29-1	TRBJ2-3	TGCAGCGTTGAAGATTTTAGTGCGCAGTATTTT	CSVEDFSAQYF
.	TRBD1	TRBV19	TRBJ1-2	TGTGCCAGTAGTATGGGTACAGGGGGCTCCTATGGCTACACCTTC	CASSMGTGGSYGYTF
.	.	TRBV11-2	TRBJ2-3	TGTGCCAGCAGCTTAGGCCCCATCTTCACAGATACGCAGTATTTT	CASSLGPIFTDTQYF
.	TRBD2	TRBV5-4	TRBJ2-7	TGTGCCAGCGGGACTAGCGGGTGGCCGTACGAGCAGTACTTC	CASGTSGWPYEQYF
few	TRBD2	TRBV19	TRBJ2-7	TGTGCCACCAGTATTGCGGGGGGTTCCTACGAGCAGTACTTC	CATSIAGGSYEQYF
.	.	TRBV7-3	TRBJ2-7	TGTGCCAGCAGCTTATACCCGGGCCCCTCCTACGAGCAGTACTTC	CASSLYPGPSYEQYF
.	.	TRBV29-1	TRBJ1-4	TGCAGCGCAGGGCGGCTGAATGAAAAACTGTTTTTT	CSAGRLNEKLFF
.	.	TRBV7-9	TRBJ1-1	TGTGCCAGCAGCTTAAACCTTGGAGATACTGAAGCTTTCTTT	CASSLNLGDTEAFF
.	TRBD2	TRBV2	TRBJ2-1	TGTGCCAGCAGTGAGGCTAGCGGGAGAGCTTTCAATGAGCAGTTCTTC	CASSEASGRAFNEQFF
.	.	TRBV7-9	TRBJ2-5	TGTGCCAGCAGCCCCAAAAGTAAAGAGACCCAGTACTTC	CASSPKSKETQYF
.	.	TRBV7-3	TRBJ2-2	TGTGCCAGCAGCTCCACAGGGCCCGGGGAGCTGTTTTTT	CASSSTGPGELFF
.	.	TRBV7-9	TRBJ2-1	TGTGCCAGCAGCCCGGGACCTTCGGGCGGTGAGCAGTTCTTC	CASSPGPSGGEQFF
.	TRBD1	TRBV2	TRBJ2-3	TGTGCCAGCAGAGCTACTTGGGACAGCAGCACAGATACGCAGTATTTT	CASRATWDSSTDTQYF
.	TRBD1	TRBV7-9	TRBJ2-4	TGTGCCAGCAGCCCGACAGGGGGTAGCAACATTCAGTACTTC	CASSPTGGSNIQYF
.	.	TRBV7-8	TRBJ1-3	TGTGCCAGCAGCCGTCGCTCTGGAAACACCATATATTTT	CASSRRSGNTIYF
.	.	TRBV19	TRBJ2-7	TGTGCCAGTAGTACTGAACGGGGCTACGAGCAGTACTTC	CASSTERGYEQYF
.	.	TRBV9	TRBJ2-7	TGTGCCAGCAACGAGCAGTACTTC	CASNEQYF
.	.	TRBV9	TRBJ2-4	TGTGCCAGCAGCGTAGCTGGCGGAGATAAAAACATTCAGTACTTC	CASSVAGGDKNIQYF
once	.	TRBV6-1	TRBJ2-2	TGTGCCGTAGCGGAAAACACCGGGGAGCTGTTTTTT	CAVAENTGELFF
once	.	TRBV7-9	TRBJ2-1	TGTGCCAGCAGCGGAAACCCCTACAATGAGCAGTTCTTC	CASSGNPYNEQFF
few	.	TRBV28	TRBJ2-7	TGTGCCAGCAGTCCAGGGACCTACGAGCAGTACTTC	CASSPGTYEQYF
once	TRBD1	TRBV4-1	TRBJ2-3	TGCGCCAGCAGCCAAGTAACAGGGGTCTCTGAGCAGTATTTT	CASSQVTGVSEQYF
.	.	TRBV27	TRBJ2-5	TGTGCCAGCAGTTTGGGGGCTAGCGGATACCAAGAGACCCAGTACTTC	CASSLGASGYQETQYF
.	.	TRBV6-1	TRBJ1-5	TGTGCCAGCAGCGAGATTTTCAATCAGCCCCAGCATTTT	CASSEIFNQPQHF
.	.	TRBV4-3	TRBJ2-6	TGCGCCAGCAGCCAAGGGGCCGGCTCTGGGGCCAACGTCCTGACTTTC	CASSQGAGSGANVLTF
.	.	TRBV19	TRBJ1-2	TGTGCCAGTAGTATAGTGGCAGAAAACTATGGCTACACCTTC	CASSIVAENYGYTF
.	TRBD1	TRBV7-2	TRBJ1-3	TGTGCCAGCAGCTTATACAGGGGGTACACCATATATTTT	CASSLYRGYTIYF
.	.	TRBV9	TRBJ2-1	TGTGCCAGCAGCGTAACGGGGGATGAGCAGTTCTTC	CASSVTGDEQFF
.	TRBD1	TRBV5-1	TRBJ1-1	TGCGCCAGCAGCTTGGGGCCGACAGGGGGAGCGGACACTGAAGCTTTCTTT	CASSLGPTGGADTEAFF
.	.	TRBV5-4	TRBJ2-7	TGTGCCAGCAGTCCAGCGGTCAGCTCCTACGAGCAGTACTTC	CASSPAVSSYEQYF
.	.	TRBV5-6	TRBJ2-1	TGTGCCAGCAGCTACGGAAACAATGAGCAGTTCTTC	CASSYGNNEQFF
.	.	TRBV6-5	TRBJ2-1	TGTGCCAGCAGTTACTCAGGCGGGGTCTCCTACAATGAGCAGTTCTTC	CASSYSGGVSYNEQFF
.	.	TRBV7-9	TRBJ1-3	TGTGCCAGCAGCCCGGACATTTTGGTAAACACCATATATTTT	CASSPDILVNTIYF
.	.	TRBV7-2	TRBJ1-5	TGTGCCAGCAGCTTAGAAGGATATAGCAATCAGCCCCAGCATTTT	CASSLEGYSNQPQHF
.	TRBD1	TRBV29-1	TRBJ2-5	TGCAGCGTTCGTCCCGGGACAGGGGTGGAGACCCAGTACTTC	CSVRPGTGVETQYF
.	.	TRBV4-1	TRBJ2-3	TGCGCCAGCAGCCAATCAGAATTAGGGACAGATACGCAGTATTTT	CASSQSELGTDTQYF
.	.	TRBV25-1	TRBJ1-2	TGTGCCAGCAGTGAATGGTTGTCGACACAGTCTAACTATGGCTACACCTTC	CASSEWLSTQSNYGYTF
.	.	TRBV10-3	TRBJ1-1	TGTGCCATCAGTGAGTACAGGGCCACTGAAGCTTTCTTT	CAISEYRATEAFF
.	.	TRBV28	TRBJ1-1	TGTGCCAGCAGTTCTTTCCGGGAGATTAACACTGAAGCTTTCTTT	CASSSFREINTEAFF